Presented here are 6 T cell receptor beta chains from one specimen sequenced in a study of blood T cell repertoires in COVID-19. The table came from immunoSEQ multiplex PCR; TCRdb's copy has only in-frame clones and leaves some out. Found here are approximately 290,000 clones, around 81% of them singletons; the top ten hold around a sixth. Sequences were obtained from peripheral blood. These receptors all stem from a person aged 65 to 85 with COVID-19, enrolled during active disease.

The CDR3: CASSEEGIGELFF. CDR3 DNA: TGTGCCAGCAGTGAAGAGGGGATCGGGGAGCTGTTTTTT. The chain employs TRBV6-1 and TRBJ2-2, with D perhaps matching TRBD1 (5 bases). The CDR3 loop spans 13 amino acids. Germline CDR1 and CDR2: MNHNS and SASEGT. Trimming removed 1 base at V and 7 bases at J, with 7 bases between.

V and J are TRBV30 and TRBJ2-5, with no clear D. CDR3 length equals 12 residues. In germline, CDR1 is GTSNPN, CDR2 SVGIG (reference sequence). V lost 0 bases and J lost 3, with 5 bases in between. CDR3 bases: TGTGCCTGGAGTGTCCTAGAAGAGACCCAGTACTTC. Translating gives CAWSVLEETQYF.

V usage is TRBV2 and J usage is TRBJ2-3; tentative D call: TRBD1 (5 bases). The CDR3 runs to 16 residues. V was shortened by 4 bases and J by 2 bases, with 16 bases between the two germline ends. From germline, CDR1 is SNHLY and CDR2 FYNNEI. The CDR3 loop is CASSGNRLMATDTQYF. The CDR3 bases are TGTGCCAGCAGTGGAAACAGGCTTATGGCCACAGATACGCAGTATTTT.

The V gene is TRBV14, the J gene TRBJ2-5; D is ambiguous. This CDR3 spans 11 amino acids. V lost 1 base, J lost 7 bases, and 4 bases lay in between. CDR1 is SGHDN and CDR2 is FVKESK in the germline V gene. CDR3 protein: CASSQAVTQYF. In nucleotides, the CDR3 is TGTGCCAGCAGCCAAGCTGTGACCCAGTACTTC.

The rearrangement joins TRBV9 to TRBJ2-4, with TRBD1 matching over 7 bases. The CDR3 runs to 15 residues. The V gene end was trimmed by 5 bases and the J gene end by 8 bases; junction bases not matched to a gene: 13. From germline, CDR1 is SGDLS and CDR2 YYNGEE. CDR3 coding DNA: TGTGCCAGCAGTGCACAGGGGACCCCGGCAGACATTCAGTACTTC. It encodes CASSAQGTPADIQYF.

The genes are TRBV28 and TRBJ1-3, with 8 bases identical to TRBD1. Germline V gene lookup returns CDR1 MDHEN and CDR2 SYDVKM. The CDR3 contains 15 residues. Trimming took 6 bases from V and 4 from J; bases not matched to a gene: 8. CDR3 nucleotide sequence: TGTGCCAGCAGCCAGACCAGGACAGGGGGAAACACCATATATTTT. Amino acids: CASSQTRTGGNTIYF. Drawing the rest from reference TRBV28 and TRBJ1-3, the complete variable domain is DVKVTQSSRYLVKRTGEKVFLECVQDMDHENMFWYRQDPGLGLRLIYFSYDVKMKEKGDIPEGYSVSREKKERFSLILESASTNQTSMYLCASSQTRTGGNTIYFGEGSWLTVV.